The 6 T cell receptor beta chains below come from one sample, sequenced in a study of identical twins (dated by TCRdb to about 2016). Preparation of the library involved 5' RACE. Reads for this sample came from an Illumina HiSeq 2000. The public sequencing data were trimmed at Q25 with fastp and processed into clonotypes with MiXCR by TCRdb, which kept only in-frame beta chains. Each CDR3 protein appears once, grouped with its most common genes and DNA. For this sample the table gives a few hundred thousand distinct CDR3 sequences, of which about 8% were detected only once. The ten largest account for 3% to 3.5% of the sample. This sample was also put to use in a study of yellow fever vaccine responses in identical twins.

Sequencing was done on a sample of CD8+ T cells sorted from blood. Receptors were obtained from a woman under 30 in good health.

Only a few counts were recorded for this clonotype. The rearrangement joins TRBV29-1 to TRBJ2-1, with 13 bases lining up with TRBD2. Germline assignment: CDR1 SQVTM and CDR2 ANQGSEA. CDR3 length equals 12 residues. The junction had 4 bases not matched to a gene; V was cut back by 7 bases and J by 10 bases. For the CDR3, the DNA is TGCAGCGGCGAGGGACTAGCGGGGGAGCAGTTCTTC. This encodes CSGEGLAGEQFF.

This clonotype has a handful of counts. The chain uses TRBV7-2 and TRBJ2-1; tentatively, D is TRBD1 or TRBD2 (5 bases each). Trimming removed 5 bases at V and 2 bases at J, with 16 bases between. The CDR3 has 16 residues. Germline CDR1 is SGHTA and CDR2 is FQGNSA. The DNA for the CDR3 is TGTGCCAGCAGCCCTACCGGGACGGACCCCTACAATGAGCAGTTCTTC. This translates into CASSPTGTDPYNEQFF.

This clonotype has ten or more counts. The CDR3 spells CSVKSGSRYEQYF. Written as DNA, the CDR3 is TGCAGCGTCAAAAGCGGGAGTCGGTACGAGCAGTACTTC. V usage is TRBV29-1 and J usage is TRBJ2-7, with 8 bases fitting TRBD2. Germline CDR1 SQVTM, CDR2 ANQGSEA. This CDR3 has 13 amino acids. The V segment lost 6 bases and the J segment 4 bases; nucleotides outside the gene matches: 8.

This clonotype was observed a few times. The V and J genes are TRBV6-2 or TRBV6-3 and TRBJ2-7; 14 bases align to TRBD2. V shed 2 bases, J shed 9 bases, and the junction held 12 bases outside the gene matches. The CDR3 loop spans 17 amino acids. Looked up from germline, CDR1 is MNHEY and CDR2 is SVGEGT. The CDR3 spells CASSYQPGLAGVPTQYF. CDR3 in DNA: TGTGCCAGCAGTTACCAACCGGGACTAGCGGGAGTACCTACGCAGTACTTC.

This clonotype was detected only a few times. The chain recombines TRBV7-2 with TRBJ1-1; D unresolved. Germline CDR1 reads SGHTA; CDR2 reads FQGNSA. The CDR3 extends over 17 amino acids. Deletions cut 3 bases from V and 0 bases from J, with 17 bases between. This chain's CDR3 is CASSFPQERPMNTEAFF. CDR3 DNA: TGTGCCAGCAGCTTCCCCCAGGAAAGGCCGATGAACACTGAAGCTTTCTTT. Using reference TRBV7-2 and TRBJ1-1 for the parts outside the CDR3, the full variable domain is GAGVSQSPSNKVTEKGKDVELRCDPISGHTALYWYRQSLGQGLEFLIYFQGNSAPDKSGLPSDRFSAERTGGSVSTLTIQRTQQEDSAVYLCASSFPQERPMNTEAFFGQGTRLTVV.

This clonotype was recorded at least ten times. The chain recombines TRBV4-2 with TRBJ2-7; D is ambiguous. This CDR3 comprises 15 residues. V lost 0 bases to trimming and J lost 0 bases, with 9 bases between them. Germline-derived CDR1 and CDR2 are LGHNA and YNFKEQ. CDR3 amino acids: CASSQDGASSYEQYF. Here the CDR3 DNA reads TGTGCCAGCAGCCAAGATGGCGCGAGCTCCTACGAGCAGTACTTC.